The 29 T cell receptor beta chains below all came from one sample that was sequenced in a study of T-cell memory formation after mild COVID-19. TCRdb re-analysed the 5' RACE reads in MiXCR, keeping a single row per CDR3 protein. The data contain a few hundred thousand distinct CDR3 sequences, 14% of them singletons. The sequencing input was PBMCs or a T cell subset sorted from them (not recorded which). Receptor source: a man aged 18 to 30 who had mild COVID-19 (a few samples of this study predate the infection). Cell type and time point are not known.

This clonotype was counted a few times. The CDR3 is CASSSRLAGEETQYF. The CDR3, as DNA: TGTGCCAGCAGTTCGCGGCTAGCGGGGGAAGAGACCCAGTACTTC. The genes are TRBV12-3 or TRBV12-4 and TRBJ2-5; 10 nucleotides match TRBD2. The CDR3 has 15 amino acids. With V trimmed by 4 bases and J by 3 bases, 5 bases remained unmatched.

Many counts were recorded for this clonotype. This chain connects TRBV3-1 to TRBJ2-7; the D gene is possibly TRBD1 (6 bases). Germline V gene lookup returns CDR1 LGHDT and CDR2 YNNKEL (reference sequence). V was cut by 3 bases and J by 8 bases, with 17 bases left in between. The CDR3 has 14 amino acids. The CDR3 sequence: CASSHLQGPGQQYF. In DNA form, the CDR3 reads TGTGCCAGCAGCCACTTACAGGGCCCAGGGCAGCAGTACTTC.

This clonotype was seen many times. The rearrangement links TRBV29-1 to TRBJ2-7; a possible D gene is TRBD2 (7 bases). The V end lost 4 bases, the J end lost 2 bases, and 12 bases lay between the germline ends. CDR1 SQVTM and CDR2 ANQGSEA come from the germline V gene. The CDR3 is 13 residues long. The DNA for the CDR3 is TGCAGCGTTGTGGGGGGGCATACCTACGAGCAGTACTTC. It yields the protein CSVVGGHTYEQYF.

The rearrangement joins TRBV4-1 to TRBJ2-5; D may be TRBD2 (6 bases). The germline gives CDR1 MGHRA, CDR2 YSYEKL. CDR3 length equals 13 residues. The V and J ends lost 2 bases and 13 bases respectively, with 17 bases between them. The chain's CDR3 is CASSQTDGDSRYF. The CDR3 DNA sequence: TGCGCCAGCAGCCAAACCGATGGGGACTCCAGGTACTTC.

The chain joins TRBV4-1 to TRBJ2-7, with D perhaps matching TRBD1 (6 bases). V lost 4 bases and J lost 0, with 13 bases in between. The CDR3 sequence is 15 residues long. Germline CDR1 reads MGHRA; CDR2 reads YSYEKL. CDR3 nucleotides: TGCGCCAGCAGCCTTTCGGACAGCTCCTCCTACGAGCAGTACGTC. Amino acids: CASSLSDSSSYEQYV.

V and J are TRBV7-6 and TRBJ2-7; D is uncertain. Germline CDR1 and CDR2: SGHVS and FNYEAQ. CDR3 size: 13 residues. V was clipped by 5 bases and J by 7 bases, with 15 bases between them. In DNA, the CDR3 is TGTGCCAGCAGCCCCGAGGCACTGGGTGAGCAGTACTTC. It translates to CASSPEALGEQYF.

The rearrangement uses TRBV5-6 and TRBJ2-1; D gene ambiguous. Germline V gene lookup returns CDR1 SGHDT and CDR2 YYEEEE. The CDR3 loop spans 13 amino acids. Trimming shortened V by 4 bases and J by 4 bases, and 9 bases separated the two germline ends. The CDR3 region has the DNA TGTGCCAGCAGCCTTGACGAGTACAATGAGCAGTTCTTC. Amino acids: CASSLDEYNEQFF.

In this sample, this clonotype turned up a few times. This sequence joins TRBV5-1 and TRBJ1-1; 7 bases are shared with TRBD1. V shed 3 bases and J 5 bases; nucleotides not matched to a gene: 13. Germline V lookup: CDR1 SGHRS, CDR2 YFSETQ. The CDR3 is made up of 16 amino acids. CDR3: CASSSQTGVQITEAFF. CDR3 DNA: TGCGCCAGCAGCTCACAAACAGGGGTCCAAATTACTGAAGCTTTCTTT. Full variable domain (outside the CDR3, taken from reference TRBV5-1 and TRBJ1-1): KAGVTQTPRYLIKTRGQQVTLSCSPISGHRSVSWYQQTPGQGLQFLFEYFSETQRNKGNFPGRFSGRQFSNSRSEMNVSTLELGDSALYLCASSSQTGVQITEAFFGQGTRLTVV.

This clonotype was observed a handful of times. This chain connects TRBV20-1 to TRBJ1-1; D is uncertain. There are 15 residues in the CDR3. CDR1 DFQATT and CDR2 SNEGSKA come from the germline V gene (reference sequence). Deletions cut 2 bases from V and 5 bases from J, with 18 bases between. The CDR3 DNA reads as TGCAGTGCTAGACCTCTCACGGTCGTGGGGACTGAAGCTTTCTTT. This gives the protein CSARPLTVVGTEAFF.

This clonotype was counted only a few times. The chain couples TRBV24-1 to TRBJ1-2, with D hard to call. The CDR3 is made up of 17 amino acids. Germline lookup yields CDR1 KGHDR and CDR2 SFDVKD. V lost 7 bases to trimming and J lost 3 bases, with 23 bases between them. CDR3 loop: CATSASWVKIPYYGYTF. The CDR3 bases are TGTGCCACCAGCGCCTCGTGGGTAAAGATCCCGTACTATGGCTACACCTTC.

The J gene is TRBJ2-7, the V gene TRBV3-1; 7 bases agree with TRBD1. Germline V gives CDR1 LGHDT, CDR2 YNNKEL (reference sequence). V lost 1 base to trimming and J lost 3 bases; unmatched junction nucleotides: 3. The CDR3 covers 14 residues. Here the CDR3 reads CASSQGQGDYEQYV. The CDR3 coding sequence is TGTGCCAGCAGCCAAGGACAGGGAGACTACGAGCAGTACGTC.

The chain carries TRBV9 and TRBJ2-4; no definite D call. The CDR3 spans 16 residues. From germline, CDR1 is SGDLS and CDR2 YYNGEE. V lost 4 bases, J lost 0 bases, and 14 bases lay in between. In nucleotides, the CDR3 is TGTGCCAGCAGCAAAGGGCAGAGGTCAGCCAAAAACATTCAGTACTTC. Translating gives CASSKGQRSAKNIQYF.

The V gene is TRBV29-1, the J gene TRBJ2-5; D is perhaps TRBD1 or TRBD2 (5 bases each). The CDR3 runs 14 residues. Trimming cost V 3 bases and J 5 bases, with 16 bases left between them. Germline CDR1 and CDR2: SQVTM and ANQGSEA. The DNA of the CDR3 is TGCAGCGTTGAGTCCGGGACCATGAGGGAGACCCAGTACTTC. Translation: CSVESGTMRETQYF.

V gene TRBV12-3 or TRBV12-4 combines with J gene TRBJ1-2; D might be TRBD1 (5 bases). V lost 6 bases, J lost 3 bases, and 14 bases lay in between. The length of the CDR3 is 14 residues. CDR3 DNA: TGTGCCAGCAGCGGGGAAGGGGAATACTATGGCTACACCTTC. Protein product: CASSGEGEYYGYTF.

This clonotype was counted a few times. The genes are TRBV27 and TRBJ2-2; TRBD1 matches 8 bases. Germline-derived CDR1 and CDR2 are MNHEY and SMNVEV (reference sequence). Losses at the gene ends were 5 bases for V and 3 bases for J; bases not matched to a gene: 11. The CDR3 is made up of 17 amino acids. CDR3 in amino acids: CASSRGQGAWDTGELFF. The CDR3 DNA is TGTGCCAGCAGTAGGGGGCAGGGGGCTTGGGACACCGGGGAGCTGTTTTTT.

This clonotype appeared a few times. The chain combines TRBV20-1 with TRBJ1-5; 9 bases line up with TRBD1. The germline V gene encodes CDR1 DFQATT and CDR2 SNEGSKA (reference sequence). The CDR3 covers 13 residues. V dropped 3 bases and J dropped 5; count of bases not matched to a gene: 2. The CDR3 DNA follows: TGCAGTGCTAGGGGGACAGGGTATCAGCCCCAGCATTTT. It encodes CSARGTGYQPQHF.

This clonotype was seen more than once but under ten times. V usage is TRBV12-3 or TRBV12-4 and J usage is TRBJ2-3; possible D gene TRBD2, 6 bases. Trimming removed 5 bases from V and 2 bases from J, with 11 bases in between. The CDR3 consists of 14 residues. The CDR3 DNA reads TGTGCCAGCAGTATTCGGGGGACCACAGATACGCAGTATTTT. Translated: CASSIRGTTDTQYF.

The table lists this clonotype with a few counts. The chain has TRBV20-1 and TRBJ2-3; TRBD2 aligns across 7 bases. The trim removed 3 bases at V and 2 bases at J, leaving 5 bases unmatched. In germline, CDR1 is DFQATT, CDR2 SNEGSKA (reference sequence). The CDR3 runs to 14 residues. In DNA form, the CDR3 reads TGCAGTGCTAGGGGGCTAGCGGACACAGATACGCAGTATTTT. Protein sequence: CSARGLADTDTQYF.

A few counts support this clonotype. CDR3 residues: CASSLMGASTGELFF. CDR3 nucleotides: TGTGCCAGCAGCTTAATGGGGGCTAGTACCGGGGAGCTGTTTTTT. The rearrangement uses TRBV11-1 and TRBJ2-2, with TRBD1 as a possible D gene (6 bases). Germline V gene lookup returns CDR1 SGHAT and CDR2 FQDESV (reference sequence). V dropped 2 bases and J dropped 5 bases, with 12 bases sitting between them. The CDR3 runs to 15 residues.

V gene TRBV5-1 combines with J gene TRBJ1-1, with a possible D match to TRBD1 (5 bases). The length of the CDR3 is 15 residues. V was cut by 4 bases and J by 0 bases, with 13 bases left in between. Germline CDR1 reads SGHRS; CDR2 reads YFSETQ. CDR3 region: CASSNSQGVNTEAFF. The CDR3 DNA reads TGCGCCAGCAGCAACAGCCAGGGTGTGAACACTGAAGCTTTCTTT.

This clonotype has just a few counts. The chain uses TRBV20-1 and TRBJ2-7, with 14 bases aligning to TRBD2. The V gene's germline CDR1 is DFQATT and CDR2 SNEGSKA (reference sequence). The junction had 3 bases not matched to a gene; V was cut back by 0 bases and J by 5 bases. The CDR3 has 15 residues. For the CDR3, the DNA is TGCAGTGCTAGAGACGGGACTAGCGGGGGCGACGAGCAGTACTTC. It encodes CSARDGTSGGDEQYF.

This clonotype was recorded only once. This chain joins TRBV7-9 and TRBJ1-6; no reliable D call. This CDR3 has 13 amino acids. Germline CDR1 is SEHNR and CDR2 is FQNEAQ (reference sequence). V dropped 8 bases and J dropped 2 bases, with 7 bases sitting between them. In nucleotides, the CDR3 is TGTGCCAGCTTAACAGCCTATAATTCACCCCTCCACTTT. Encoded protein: CASLTAYNSPLHF. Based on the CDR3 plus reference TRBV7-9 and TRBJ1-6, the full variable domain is DTGVSQNPRHKITKRGQNVTFRCDPISEHNRLYWYRQTLGQGPEFLTYFQNEAQLEKSRLLSDRFSAERPKGSFSTLEIQRTEQGDSAMYLCASLTAYNSPLHFGNGTRLTVT.

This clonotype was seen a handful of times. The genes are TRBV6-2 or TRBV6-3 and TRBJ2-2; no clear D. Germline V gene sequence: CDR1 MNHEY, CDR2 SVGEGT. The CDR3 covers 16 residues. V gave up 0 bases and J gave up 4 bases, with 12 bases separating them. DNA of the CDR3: TGTGCCAGCAGTTACTCGATAACGGACCTCACCGGGGAGCTGTTTTTT. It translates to CASSYSITDLTGELFF.

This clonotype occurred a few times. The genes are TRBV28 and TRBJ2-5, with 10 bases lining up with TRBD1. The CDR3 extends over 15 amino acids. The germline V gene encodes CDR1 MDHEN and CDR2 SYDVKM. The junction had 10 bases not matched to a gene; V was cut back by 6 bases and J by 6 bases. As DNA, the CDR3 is TGTGCCAGCAGGTTCCGGGACAGGGGCTCGCAGACCCAGTACTTC. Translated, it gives CASRFRDRGSQTQYF.

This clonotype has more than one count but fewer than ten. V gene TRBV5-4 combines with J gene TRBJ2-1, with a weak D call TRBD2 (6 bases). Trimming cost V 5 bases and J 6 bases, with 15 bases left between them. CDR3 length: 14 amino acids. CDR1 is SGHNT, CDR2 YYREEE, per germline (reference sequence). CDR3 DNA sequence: TGTGCCAGCAGTGCGGGGACCGGTCCCAATGAGCAGTTCTTC. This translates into CASSAGTGPNEQFF.

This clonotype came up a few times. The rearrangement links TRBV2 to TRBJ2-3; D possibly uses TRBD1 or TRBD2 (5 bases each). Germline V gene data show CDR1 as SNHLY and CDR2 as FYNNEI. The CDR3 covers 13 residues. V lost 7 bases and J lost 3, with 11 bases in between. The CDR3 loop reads CASIGDLTDTQYF. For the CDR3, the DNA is TGTGCCAGCATAGGGGACCTTACAGATACGCAGTATTTT.

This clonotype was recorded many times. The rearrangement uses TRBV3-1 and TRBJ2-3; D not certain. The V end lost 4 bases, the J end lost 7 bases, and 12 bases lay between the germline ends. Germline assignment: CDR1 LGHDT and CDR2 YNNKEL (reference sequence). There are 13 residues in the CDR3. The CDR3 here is CASSPFSGYTQYF. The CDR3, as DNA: TGTGCCAGCAGCCCCTTCTCTGGGTATACGCAGTATTTT.

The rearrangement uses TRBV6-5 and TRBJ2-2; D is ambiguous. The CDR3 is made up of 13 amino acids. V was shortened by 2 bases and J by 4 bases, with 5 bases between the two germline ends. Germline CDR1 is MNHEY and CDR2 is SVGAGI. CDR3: CASSYDGTGELFF. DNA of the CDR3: TGTGCCAGCAGTTACGACGGCACCGGGGAGCTGTTTTTT.

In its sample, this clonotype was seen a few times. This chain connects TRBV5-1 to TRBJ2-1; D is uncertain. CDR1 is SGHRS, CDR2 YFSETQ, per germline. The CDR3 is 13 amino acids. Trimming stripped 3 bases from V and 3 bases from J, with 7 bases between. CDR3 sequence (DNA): TGCGCCAGCAGCTCGCCACTCTACAATGAGCAGTTCTTC. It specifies CASSSPLYNEQFF.